This is a list of T cell receptor beta chains from one sample in a study of CD8+CD57+ T cells in acquired aplastic anemia. One entry per CDR3 protein results from TCRdb running MiXCR on the reads. The sample consists of some 220,000 distinct CDR3 sequences, approximately 35% of them appearing once. The sequenced sample consisted of sorted CD4+, CD8+, or CD8+CD57+ T cells (not recorded which) from PBMCs. The receptor source for this set is a human donor in good health, serving as a control. Both conserved end residues are part of each CDR3.

length: 13; V: TRBV6-1; J: TRBJ2-7; CDR3: CASCSGGPLEQYF
length: 14; V: TRBV20-1; J: TRBJ2-2; CDR3: CSARDLQGTGELFF
length: 13; V: TRBV5-1; J: TRBJ1-2; CDR3: CASSLDRYYGYTF
length: 14; V: TRBV2; J: TRBJ1-4; CDR3: CASSEGITNEKLFF
length: 14; V: TRBV5-6; J: TRBJ2-1; CDR3: CASSEGASGTTQFF
length: 16; V: TRBV4-1; J: TRBJ2-1; CDR3: CASSLDFLAGNNEQFF
length: 16; V: TRBV10-3; J: TRBJ2-7; CDR3: CAISETSGGEHREQYF
length: 17; V: TRBV24-1; J: TRBJ1-1; CDR3: CAWRSFLTGGFWAEAFF
length: 15; V: TRBV5-4; J: TRBJ1-1; CDR3: CASSPGQGAGTEAFF
length: 15; V: TRBV7-9; J: TRBJ2-7; CDR3: CASSLREGLAYEQYF
length: 12; V: TRBV19; J: TRBJ2-3; CDR3: CASMAGGDTQYF
length: 16; V: TRBV5-1; J: TRBJ2-5; CDR3: CASSEVGQGRGETQYF
length: 16; V: TRBV25-1; J: TRBJ2-1; CDR3: CASTKPPSRHYNEQFF
length: 14; V: TRBV7-8; J: TRBJ1-2; CDR3: CASSALAGGYGYTF
length: 16; V: TRBV7-6; J: TRBJ2-5; CDR3: CASRTPGQGPQETQYF
length: 13; V: TRBV10-3; J: TRBJ1-1; CDR3: CAIKSGGDTEAFF
length: 12; V: TRBV28; J: TRBJ1-1; CDR3: CASSPDYREAFF
length: 15; V: TRBV20-1; J: TRBJ2-1; CDR3: CSARPGLEGRHEQFF
length: 14; V: TRBV5-1; J: TRBJ2-1; CDR3: CASYAGTSDNEQFF
length: 12; V: TRBV12-3/TRBV12-4; J: TRBJ2-2; CDR3: CASGPGTGELLF
length: 13; V: TRBV19; J: TRBJ1-2; CDR3: CATSIGTEYGYTF
length: 13; V: TRBV19; J: TRBJ1-1; CDR3: CASGKGGGTEAFF
length: 17; V: TRBV24-1; J: TRBJ2-7; CDR3: CATSDPVPGLGAYEQYF
length: 14; V: TRBV5-1; J: TRBJ1-1; CDR3: CASSLSGGNTEAFF
length: 11; V: TRBV19; J: TRBJ1-1; CDR3: CASRRRSEAFF
length: 13; V: TRBV2; J: TRBJ1-6; CDR3: CATGQGNNSPLHF
length: 16; V: TRBV29-1; J: TRBJ2-7; CDR3: CSVVRHSLAGVHEQYF